Below are 8 T cell receptor beta chains sequenced from a single sample in a study of CD8 T cells in Susac syndrome (dated by TCRdb to 2018 to 2020). The protocol used for the library was the immunoSEQ multiplex PCR assay. RNA was extracted with the RNeasy kit and roughly 0.5 to 1 ug was reverse transcribed using random hexamers. The public reads were reanalyzed by TCRdb: fastp trimming at Q25, MiXCR alignment, in-frame beta chains only. Entries that share a CDR3 protein sequence are merged under the most common genes and DNA. This sample holds roughly 170,000 distinct CDR3 sequences; 85% to 95% were observed only once. Jointly, the top ten make up roughly 0.094% of the sample. Source material: CD4+ T cells from PBMCs. These receptors were obtained from a human donor with multiple sclerosis.

The chain carries TRBV18 and TRBJ2-4; D remains unclear. V lost 3 bases to trimming and J lost 5 bases, with 8 bases between them. The CDR3 has 13 residues. Germline V gene data show CDR1 as KGHSH and CDR2 as LQKENI. CDR3 nucleotides: TGTGCCAGCTCACCCCCCGGCGAAAACATTCAGTACTTC. Its protein is CASSPPGENIQYF.

The chain uses TRBV20-1 and TRBJ1-6; D not resolved. Germline V CDR1 and CDR2: DFQATT, SNEGSKA (reference sequence). This CDR3 spans 14 amino acids. The V and J ends lost 3 bases and 10 bases respectively, with 16 bases between them. The CDR3 loop is CSARAGRTGSPLHF. CDR3 DNA sequence: TGCAGTGCTAGGGCAGGCCGTACCGGATCACCCCTCCACTTT.

This chain uses TRBV2 with TRBJ2-1; 8 nucleotides match TRBD2. This CDR3 spans 14 amino acids. V shed 2 bases and J 5 bases; nucleotides not matched to a gene: 2. Germline assignment: CDR1 SNHLY and CDR2 FYNNEI. The CDR3 is CASSERSGDNEQFF. The CDR3 nucleotides read TGTGCCAGCAGTGAACGTAGCGGGGACAATGAGCAGTTCTTC.

The gene calls are TRBV2 and TRBJ2-3; TRBD2 might be the D (5 bases). This CDR3 comprises 15 residues. Between the trimmed V and J ends, which lost 3 bases and 7 bases, there was a span of 17 bases. CDR1 is SNHLY, CDR2 FYNNEI, per germline. The CDR3 DNA is TGTGCCAGCAGTGAGGAGGCCCCCCCTTTGAATACGCAGTATTTT. Translated, it gives CASSEEAPPLNTQYF.

In its sample, this clonotype was seen once. The CDR3 sequence: CASSPPEGWGTEAFF. CDR3 DNA sequence: TGTGCCAGCTCACCACCGGAAGGTTGGGGCACTGAAGCTTTCTTT. The rearrangement joins TRBV18 to TRBJ1-1; D call uncertain. Germline V gene data show CDR1 as KGHSH and CDR2 as LQKENI. V shed 0 bases and J shed 4 bases, with 12 bases lying between them. The CDR3 is 15 residues long.

The chain couples TRBV19 to TRBJ1-5; unclear D gene. Trimming pared 2 bases from V and 0 bases from J, leaving 5 bases between. This CDR3 comprises 14 residues. Germline values: CDR1 LNHDA, CDR2 SQIVND (reference sequence). The CDR3 DNA reads TGTGCCAGTAGTATATTGGCTAGCAATCAGCCCCAGCATTTT. Translation gives CASSILASNQPQHF.

The chain employs TRBV6-1 and TRBJ1-4; no definite D call. The CDR3 consists of 14 residues. V lost 6 bases and J 0 bases, leaving 8 bases between the germline ends. Germline CDR1 reads MNHNS; CDR2 reads SASEGT. The CDR3 sequence: CASRYTATNEKLFF. The DNA of the CDR3 is TGTGCCAGCAGATATACAGCAACTAATGAAAAACTGTTTTTT.

The V gene is TRBV4-3, the J gene TRBJ1-5; the D gene is possibly TRBD1 (5 bases). The CDR3 consists of 17 residues. The V gene's germline CDR1 is LGHNA and CDR2 YSLEER. Trimming shortened V by 1 base and J by 0 bases, and 13 bases separated the two germline ends. Here the CDR3 reads CASSQVSGTDSNQPQHF. DNA of the CDR3: TGCGCCAGCAGCCAAGTCTCAGGGACGGATAGCAATCAGCCCCAGCATTTT.